These 31 T cell receptor beta chains came from one sample sequenced in a study of immune evolution from preneoplasia to lung adenocarcinoma. The method was immunoSEQ multiplex PCR; TCRdb's version includes in-frame clones alone and lacks a portion of them. Here the sample spans fewer than 7,500 clones, 73% being singletons. Input material: FFPE lung adenocarcinoma in situ tissue. The receptors shown here come from a donor aged 70 or over with lung adenocarcinoma.

The chain carries TRBV9 and TRBJ1-1; TRBD1 matches at 10 bases. Germline CDR1 SGDLS, CDR2 YYNGEE. Trimming cost V 2 bases and J 6 bases; bases outside gene matches: 4. CDR3 length: 14 amino acids. The CDR3 is CASSVGGQGAEAFF. The CDR3 DNA follows: TGTGCCAGCAGCGTGGGAGGACAGGGGGCTGAAGCTTTCTTT.

This clone has a handful of counts. V and J are TRBV28 and TRBJ1-2; D remains ambiguous. Germline CDR1 MDHEN, CDR2 SYDVKM. V lost 4 bases and J 3 bases, leaving 12 bases between the germline ends. There are 14 residues in the CDR3. CDR3 in amino acids: CASSSPSEDYGYTF. The CDR3, as DNA: TGTGCCAGCAGTTCCCCGTCCGAGGACTATGGCTACACCTTC.

This clone was counted a single time. This chain connects TRBV7-3 to TRBJ2-1; D gene unclear. The V gene lost 5 bases and the J gene lost 2 bases, with 7 bases spanning the gap. Germline CDR1 and CDR2: SGHTA and FQGTGA. The CDR3 spans 13 residues. CDR3 DNA: TGTGCCAGCAGCCCAAACGCCTACAATGAGCAGTTCTTC. It translates to CASSPNAYNEQFF.

J is TRBJ2-5 and V is TRBV6-5; perhaps D is TRBD1 or TRBD2 (5 bases each). Deletions cut 5 bases from V and 5 bases from J, with 12 bases between. Per the germline V gene, CDR1 is MNHEY and CDR2 is SVGAGI. CDR3 length: 13 residues. DNA for the CDR3: TGTGCCAGCAGTCAAGAATGGGGGGAGACCCAGTACTTC. Amino acid sequence: CASSQEWGETQYF.

This clone was observed a handful of times. The chain is built from TRBV30 and TRBJ2-5, with TRBD1 identical over 11 bases. V dropped 2 bases and J dropped 10; count of bases not matched to a gene: 6. Germline V gene sequence: CDR1 GTSNPN, CDR2 SVGIG (reference sequence). The CDR3 length is 13 residues. CDR3 bases: TGTGCCTGGAGTAAGGGACAGGGGGTTGGCCAGTACTTC. Its translation: CAWSKGQGVGQYF.

Here the CDR3 DNA reads TGTGCCTGGAGTGTCCCTACCCAGGGGGCCTATGGCTACACCTTC. Translating gives CAWSVPTQGAYGYTF. V usage is TRBV30 and J usage is TRBJ1-2; 8 bases align to TRBD1. Germline V gives CDR1 GTSNPN, CDR2 SVGIG (reference sequence). CDR3 length: 15 amino acids. V trimming: 0 bases; J trimming: 4 bases; junction bases outside the gene matches: 7.

This chain joins TRBV5-8 and TRBJ2-2; D gene ambiguous. The CDR3 loop spans 12 amino acids. CDR1 SGHTS and CDR2 YDEGEE come from the germline V gene. V was pared by 1 base and J by 2 bases, with 0 bases between. CDR3 nucleotides: TGTGCCAGCAGCTTGAACACCGGGGAGCTGTTTTTT. It encodes CASSLNTGELFF.

The chain combines TRBV30 with TRBJ1-2, with TRBD1 matching 8 bases. This CDR3 has 15 residues. V lost 2 bases and J lost 2; bases outside the gene matches: 7. CDR1 is GTSNPN, CDR2 SVGIG, per germline (reference sequence). The DNA for the CDR3 is TGTGCCTGGAGTAAAAGGACAGGGAAGAACTATGGCTACACCTTC. Residues: CAWSKRTGKNYGYTF.

The chain recombines TRBV2 with TRBJ2-1; D gene unclear. Germline-derived CDR1 and CDR2 are SNHLY and FYNNEI. The CDR3 sequence is 13 residues long. Trimming removed 4 bases from V and 8 bases from J, with 12 bases in between. The CDR3 nucleotides read TGTGCCAGCAGTGTTTACGGTTTCGATGAGCAGTTCTTC. Translation gives CASSVYGFDEQFF. Drawing the rest from reference TRBV2 and TRBJ2-1, the complete variable domain is EPEVTQTPSHQVTQMGQEVILRCVPISNHLYFYWYRQILGQKVEFLVSFYNNEISEKSEIFDDQFSVERPDGSNFTLKIRSTKLEDSAMYFCASSVYGFDEQFFGPGTRLTVL.

The V gene is TRBV7-3, the J gene TRBJ2-5, with TRBD2 matching over 10 bases. Unmatched junction bases numbered 5, after V lost 6 bases and J lost 1 base. The germline V gene encodes CDR1 SGHTA and CDR2 FQGTGA. The CDR3 extends over 15 amino acids. CDR3 nucleotides: TGTGCCAGCAGTAGACTAGCGGGCAGCCAAGAGACCCAGTACTTC. Protein sequence: CASSRLAGSQETQYF.

This chain links TRBV13 with TRBJ1-1; weak D call: TRBD1 (5 bases). V lost 4 bases and J lost 1, with 16 bases in between. The CDR3 is made up of 16 amino acids. CDR1 is PRHDT, CDR2 FYEKMQ, per germline (reference sequence). CDR3 sequence: CASSSWGRGANTEAFF. For the CDR3, the DNA is TGTGCCAGCAGCTCATGGGGGAGGGGAGCGAACACTGAAGCTTTCTTT.

The V call is TRBV11-3, the J call TRBJ2-5, with 13 bases identical to TRBD2. The CDR3 spans 18 residues. Per the germline V gene, CDR1 is SGHNT and CDR2 is YENEEA. The J segment lost 4 bases and the V segment lost 2 bases, leaving 10 bases of the junction unmatched. The CDR3 DNA reads TGTGCCAGCAGCTTAACTAGCGGGGGGGCCTCAATACGAGAGACCCAGTACTTC. Residues: CASSLTSGGASIRETQYF.

J is TRBJ2-2 and V is TRBV2; 9 bases match TRBD2. The germline CDR1 and CDR2 sequences are SNHLY and FYNNEI. The J segment lost 3 bases and the V segment lost 7 bases, leaving 6 bases of the junction unmatched. This CDR3 is 15 amino acids long. The CDR3 here is CASKELAGDTGELFF. The CDR3 coding sequence is TGTGCCAGCAAGGAATTAGCGGGAGACACCGGGGAGCTGTTTTTT.

The gene calls are TRBV4-1 and TRBJ2-1, with a possible D match to TRBD1 (5 bases). Germline V lookup: CDR1 MGHRA, CDR2 YSYEKL. CDR3 length: 17 amino acids. The ends were cut back, 0 bases at V and 5 bases at J, with 17 bases in the middle. The CDR3 DNA is TGCGCCAGCAGCCAAGATTCGAGCTGGGGCCAGCACAATGAGCAGTTCTTC. This translates into CASSQDSSWGQHNEQFF.

The chain links TRBV6-5 to TRBJ2-7; TRBD1 matches 10 bases. CDR1 is MNHEY, CDR2 SVGAGI, per germline. After removal of 6 bases from V and 5 bases from J, the junction contained 4 bases not matched to a gene. This CDR3 region has 13 residues. This chain's CDR3 is CASRMTGGHEQYF. The CDR3 DNA reads as TGTGCCAGCAGGATGACAGGGGGCCACGAGCAGTACTTC.

This clone was counted only a few times. This chain connects TRBV10-1 to TRBJ2-1, with TRBD2 matching over 8 bases. Germline values: CDR1 WNHNN, CDR2 SYGVQD (reference sequence). CDR3 length: 15 amino acids. V lost 4 bases and J lost 7; bases outside the gene matches: 9. DNA of the CDR3: TGCGCCAGCAGTGGACTAGCGTCCGGGAGGAATGAGCAGTTCTTC. This encodes CASSGLASGRNEQFF.

The CDR3 reads CASLLPAESNYGYTF. Here the CDR3 DNA reads TGTGCCAGCTTACTCCCCGCGGAATCTAACTATGGCTACACCTTC. The rearrangement uses TRBV18 and TRBJ1-2, with no clear D. Between the trimmed V and J ends, which lost 7 bases and 0 bases, there was a span of 15 bases. Germline V gives CDR1 KGHSH, CDR2 LQKENI. This CDR3 contains 15 residues.

This rearrangement joins TRBV5-5 to TRBJ1-2, with D unresolved. V lost 2 bases, J lost 2 bases, and 13 bases lay in between. This CDR3 contains 15 residues. The germline V gene has CDR1 SGHKS and CDR2 YYEKEE (reference sequence). CDR3 in DNA: TGTGCCAGCAGCTTAGGCCCTGGGATCAACTATGGCTACACCTTC. Translating gives CASSLGPGINYGYTF. Full variable domain (remainder filled in from reference TRBV5-5 and TRBJ1-2): DAGVTQSPTHLIKTRGQQVTLRCSPISGHKSVSWYQQVLGQGPQFIFQYYEKEERGRGNFPDRFSARQFPNYSSELNVNALLLGDSALYLCASSLGPGINYGYTFGSGTRLTVV.

The chain joins TRBV5-4 to TRBJ2-7; D ambiguous. This CDR3 comprises 13 residues. From germline, CDR1 is SGHNT and CDR2 YYREEE (reference sequence). With 1 base removed from V and 6 bases from J, the gap between germline ends came to 11 bases. CDR3 sequence (DNA): TGTGCCAGCAGCTTGCCCGAAGCCACCGAGCAGTACTTC. Its protein is CASSLPEATEQYF.

This clone was seen a handful of times. The rearrangement links TRBV5-1 to TRBJ2-5; TRBD2 agrees at 13 bases. This CDR3 comprises 16 residues. The trim removed 4 bases at V and 2 bases at J, leaving 5 bases unmatched. CDR1 SGHRS and CDR2 YFSETQ come from the germline V gene. This chain's CDR3 is CASSPGTSGVQETQYF. DNA of the CDR3: TGCGCCAGCAGCCCCGGGACTAGCGGGGTACAAGAGACCCAGTACTTC.

The rearrangement links TRBV19 to TRBJ2-5; TRBD1 agrees at 8 bases. Looked up from germline, CDR1 is LNHDA and CDR2 is SQIVND (reference sequence). V shed 6 bases, J shed 4 bases, and the junction held 4 bases outside the gene matches. The CDR3 is 13 amino acids. The CDR3 DNA reads as TGTGCCAGTAGAGCAGGGGGCCGAGAGACCCAGTACTTC. It codes for CASRAGGRETQYF.

The chain is built from TRBV2 and TRBJ2-1; TRBD2 agrees at 7 bases. This CDR3 is built from 12 residues. V shed 6 bases and J 5 bases; nucleotides not matched to a gene: 1. Germline loops: CDR1 SNHLY, CDR2 FYNNEI. The CDR3 spells CASRGGDNEQFF. CDR3 bases: TGTGCCAGCAGGGGGGGGGACAATGAGCAGTTCTTC.

The rearrangement links TRBV6-1 to TRBJ1-4, with 7 bases matching TRBD1. Germline V gene sequence: CDR1 MNHNS, CDR2 SASEGT. The length of the CDR3 is 17 residues. Trimming removed 0 bases from V and 2 bases from J; junction bases left unmatched: 6. The DNA for the CDR3 is TGTGCCAGCAGTGAAGCCCGACCGGGACAGACTAATGAAAAACTGTTTTTT. Its translation: CASSEARPGQTNEKLFF.

A few counts support this clone. This chain's CDR3 is CASSLRELQETQYF. The CDR3 coding sequence is TGTGCCAGCAGTTTACGGGAACTCCAAGAGACCCAGTACTTC. V is TRBV6-6 and J is TRBJ2-5; D is perhaps TRBD2 (5 bases). Trimming took 4 bases from V and 1 from J, leaving 10 bases between them. There are 14 residues in the CDR3. Per germline, CDR1 MNHNY and CDR2 SVGAGI (reference sequence).

The V gene is TRBV5-4, the J gene TRBJ1-6; tentative D call: TRBD1 (5 bases). Trimming stripped 7 bases from V and 10 bases from J, with 18 bases between. The germline CDR1 and CDR2 sequences are SGHNT and YYREEE (reference sequence). The CDR3 runs to 14 residues. CDR3 coding DNA: TGTGCCAGCGGTAGTGGGGGGGAGGACTCACCCCTCCACTTT. Encoded protein: CASGSGGEDSPLHF.

V gene TRBV2 combines with J gene TRBJ2-4; D uncertain. Germline V gene lookup returns CDR1 SNHLY and CDR2 FYNNEI. This CDR3 is 13 amino acids long. V lost 7 bases and J lost 8, with 15 bases in between. The CDR3 DNA sequence: TGTGCCAGCAACGACGAAAATCAGGACATTCAGTACTTC. Protein: CASNDENQDIQYF.

The chain has TRBV27 and TRBJ1-5; TRBD1 might be the D (5 bases). Germline V gene sequence: CDR1 MNHEY, CDR2 SMNVEV (reference sequence). The germline V and J ends were trimmed by 8 bases and 5 bases, with 10 bases remaining between them. The CDR3 runs 12 residues. The CDR3 protein is CASGTDDQPQHF. CDR3 coding DNA: TGTGCCAGCGGGACTGACGATCAGCCCCAGCATTTT.

The CDR3 reads CASSRQQGAGATEAFF. CDR3 DNA sequence: TGTGCCAGCAGTAGGCAGCAGGGGGCCGGAGCGACTGAAGCTTTCTTT. The V gene is TRBV28, the J gene TRBJ1-1; 8 nucleotides align to TRBD1. The germline V gene encodes CDR1 MDHEN and CDR2 SYDVKM. V was pared by 5 bases and J by 5 bases, with 13 bases of the junction left unmatched. The length of the CDR3 is 16 residues.

The chain carries TRBV9 and TRBJ2-1; TRBD1 matches at 10 bases. Germline V lookup: CDR1 SGDLS, CDR2 YYNGEE. The length of the CDR3 is 15 residues. The junction had 8 bases not matched to a gene; V was cut back by 4 bases and J by 7 bases. CDR3 bases: TGTGCCAGCAGCCAGGGGGACAGGGGAGTGAATGAGCAGTTCTTC. Its translation: CASSQGDRGVNEQFF.

This clone is categorized as large. The chain joins TRBV11-1 to TRBJ2-7; 10 nucleotides line up with TRBD1. The germline V gene encodes CDR1 SGHAT and CDR2 FQDESV (reference sequence). Germline trimming cut 8 bases from V and 4 bases from J; bases unmatched to any gene: 5. The CDR3 length is 13 residues. This chain's CDR3 is CASRDRGLYEQYF. The CDR3 bases are TGTGCCAGCCGGGACAGGGGCCTTTACGAGCAGTACTTC. The whole variable domain, filled in from reference TRBV11-1 and TRBJ2-7, reads EAEVAQSPRYKITEKSQAVAFWCDPISGHATLYWYRQILGQGPELLVQFQDESVVDDSQLPKDRFSAERLKGVDSTLKIQPAELGDSAMYLCASRDRGLYEQYFGPGTRLTVT.

This clone is large (0.1 to 1%) in the sample. V and J are TRBV5-6 and TRBJ2-7; tentatively, D is TRBD2 (6 bases). The germline V gene has CDR1 SGHDT and CDR2 YYEEEE. V shed 7 bases and J shed 3 bases, with 14 bases lying between them. The CDR3 contains 13 residues. In nucleotides, the CDR3 is TGTGCCAGCTTAGCGGCCCCCAGCTACGAGCAGTACTTC. Its translation: CASLAAPSYEQYF.